The 12 T cell receptor beta chains given below trace back to one sample, sequenced in a study of cytomegalovirus exposure and HLA in healthy donors. Amplification used 60 Vbeta primers and 13 Jbeta primers. Sequenced by immunoSEQ multiplex PCR; TCRdb stores in-frame clones only, minus some. The data hold some 150,000 clones, with roughly 76% observed a single time. Material: PBMCs. The receptors come from a man aged 60 to 69 in good health and CMV-seronegative.

As regards this clone: Other DNA variants within this sample encode the same CDR3. The rearrangement links TRBV4-3 to TRBJ2-1, with D tentatively TRBD1 (5 bases). Looked up from germline, CDR1 is LGHNA and CDR2 is YSLEER. V lost 3 bases and J lost 4, with 10 bases in between. The CDR3 is 14 residues long. This CDR3 reads CASSQSDRYNEQFF. For the CDR3, the DNA is TGCGCCAGCAGCCAGTCCGACAGATACAATGAGCAGTTCTTC.

The chain employs TRBV5-1 and TRBJ2-5; TRBD1 aligns across 9 bases. Germline V gene lookup returns CDR1 SGHRS and CDR2 YFSETQ. This CDR3 is built from 15 residues. Trimming at V came to 3 bases and at J to 4 bases, leaving 7 bases not matched to a gene. CDR3: CASSSGQGQGETQYF. In nucleotides, the CDR3 is TGCGCCAGCAGCTCAGGACAGGGGCAAGGAGAGACCCAGTACTTC.

This sequence joins TRBV30 and TRBJ2-2, with D tentatively TRBD2 (5 bases). The length of the CDR3 is 13 residues. Germline V lookup: CDR1 GTSNPN, CDR2 SVGIG (reference sequence). V was pared by 0 bases and J by 6 bases, with 8 bases between. The CDR3 DNA is TGTGCCTGGAGTGTATTCGGGGCCGGGGAGCTGTTTTTT. The encoded protein is CAWSVFGAGELFF.

Note on this clone: One junction end does not reproduce the germline sequence, and a read error may be involved. V is TRBV15 and J is TRBJ2-2; D perhaps matches TRBD2 (5 bases). The CDR3 is 18 residues long. The germline V gene encodes CDR1 LNHNV and CDR2 YYDKDF (reference sequence). The DNA for the CDR3 is TGTGCCACCAGCAGAGATTCCCGCCTGCACATACTAACCGGGGAGCTATTTTTT. Translating gives CATSRDSRLHILTGELFF.

This rearrangement joins TRBV6-1 to TRBJ2-2, with a weak D call TRBD1 (5 bases). The CDR3 is 14 amino acids. Trimming left V 7 bases short and J 1 base short, with 10 bases between. The germline V gene has CDR1 MNHNS and CDR2 SASEGT. The CDR3 here is CASKVTENTGELFF. As DNA, the CDR3 is TGTGCCAGCAAAGTGACAGAGAACACCGGGGAGCTGTTTTTT.

This clone has only a few counts. V usage is TRBV27 and J usage is TRBJ1-1, with 8 bases fitting TRBD1. The germline gives CDR1 MNHEY, CDR2 SMNVEV (reference sequence). Losses at the gene ends were 5 bases for V and 0 bases for J; bases not matched to a gene: 11. This CDR3 is built from 17 residues. The CDR3 here is CASSLEQGGGMNTEAFF. The DNA of the CDR3 is TGTGCCAGCAGTCTCGAACAGGGGGGAGGGATGAACACTGAAGCTTTCTTT.

The chain joins TRBV28 to TRBJ2-7; weak D call: TRBD1 (6 bases). The V end lost 6 bases, the J end lost 5 bases, and 17 bases lay between the germline ends. This CDR3 is 14 amino acids long. Germline V CDR1 and CDR2: MDHEN, SYDVKM. CDR3 residues: CASSPRGRGNEQYF. The CDR3 DNA sequence: TGTGCCAGCAGCCCCCGGGGCAGGGGTAACGAGCAGTACTTC.

The sample holds one count of this clone. The V and J genes are TRBV18 and TRBJ1-2; weak D call: TRBD1 (5 bases). Germline V gene data show CDR1 as KGHSH and CDR2 as LQKENI. The CDR3 is made up of 14 amino acids. Trimming cost V 2 bases and J 2 bases, with 9 bases left between them. The CDR3 bases are TGTGCCAGCTCACCAGGGGCAGGAAACTATGGCTACACCTTC. It is translated as CASSPGAGNYGYTF.

V gene TRBV6-5 combines with J gene TRBJ2-7; D may be TRBD1 (5 bases). V gave up 5 bases and J gave up 11 bases, with 13 bases separating them. Looked up from germline, CDR1 is MNHEY and CDR2 is SVGAGI. The CDR3 totals 11 residues. The CDR3: CASSPSQGKYF. The CDR3 bases are TGTGCCAGCAGTCCCAGTCAGGGTAAGTACTTC.

This clone was detected once. The chain links TRBV10-1 to TRBJ1-3, with 7 nucleotides matching TRBD1. The length of the CDR3 is 14 residues. V lost 6 bases and J lost 6; bases outside the gene matches: 8. Germline CDR1 and CDR2: WNHNN and SYGVQD (reference sequence). CDR3 region: CASSEQGRENTIYF. Here the CDR3 DNA reads TGCGCCAGCAGCGAACAGGGGCGAGAAAACACCATATATTTT.

DNA of the CDR3: TGTGCCAGCAGCTTGTTTGACAGGGGGGAAGAGACCCAGTACTTC. The encoded protein is CASSLFDRGEETQYF. The rearrangement links TRBV7-9 to TRBJ2-5; TRBD1 agrees at 9 bases. Per the germline V gene, CDR1 is SEHNR and CDR2 is FQNEAQ (reference sequence). Unmatched junction bases numbered 5, after V lost 3 bases and J lost 3 bases. This CDR3 region has 15 residues.

The chain recombines TRBV7-2 with TRBJ2-3; D gene ambiguous. Germline CDR1 is SGHTA and CDR2 is FQGNSA. This CDR3 has 13 residues. The V gene lost 1 base and the J gene lost 4 bases, with 6 bases spanning the gap. The CDR3 DNA reads as TGTGCCAGCAGCTTAGTAGGAGCAGATACGCAGTATTTT. It encodes CASSLVGADTQYF.